These 17 T cell receptor beta chains were all obtained from the same sample, sequenced in a study of beta chain features in type 1 diabetes. Isolated RNA was reverse transcribed in full, so expressed TCRB transcripts were sequenced. Using immunoSEQ multiplex PCR, the repertoire was profiled, and TCRdb retains in-frame clones only, with some absent. This sample has approximately 330,000 clones, with roughly 11% found just once. What was sequenced was naive CD4+ T cells from blood. The receptors derive from a woman aged 30 to 39 in good health.

The chain's CDR3 is CASSPSPGLAGGLYEQYF. CDR3 DNA sequence: TGTGCCAGCAGCCCATCTCCGGGTCTAGCGGGAGGGCTGTACGAGCAGTACTTC. V is TRBV14 and J is TRBJ2-7; TRBD2 matches 12 bases. The germline V gene encodes CDR1 SGHDN and CDR2 FVKESK. This CDR3 region has 18 residues. The trim removed 4 bases at V and 4 bases at J, leaving 14 bases unmatched.

The V and J genes are TRBV28 and TRBJ2-1, with 8 nucleotides matching TRBD2. The V gene end was trimmed by 5 bases and the J gene end by 14 bases; junction bases not matched to a gene: 14. This CDR3 region has 14 residues. Germline CDR1 MDHEN, CDR2 SYDVKM. CDR3 region: CASSTTPGGGWKFF. As DNA, the CDR3 is TGTGCCAGCAGTACTACGCCCGGGGGGGGCTGGAAGTTCTTC.

This clone appeared a few times. The J gene is TRBJ2-7, the V gene TRBV7-2; 10 bases align to TRBD1. Germline CDR1 SGHTA, CDR2 FQGNSA. J was trimmed by 0 bases and V by 0 bases; bases with no gene match: 2. The CDR3 covers 16 residues. The CDR3 spells CASSLAGTGVSYEQYF. The CDR3 nucleotides are TGTGCCAGCAGCTTAGCCGGGACAGGGGTCTCCTACGAGCAGTACTTC. Full variable domain (remainder filled in from reference TRBV7-2 and TRBJ2-7): GAGVSQSPSNKVTEKGKDVELRCDPISGHTALYWYRQSLGQGLEFLIYFQGNSAPDKSGLPSDRFSAERTGGSVSTLTIQRTQQEDSAVYLCASSLAGTGVSYEQYFGPGTRLTVT.

The chain links TRBV5-4 to TRBJ2-1, with TRBD1 matching 7 bases. The CDR3 has 15 residues. J lost 9 bases, V lost 4 bases, and 13 bases had no gene match. Germline V gives CDR1 SGHNT, CDR2 YYREEE (reference sequence). The CDR3 loop reads CASSLGQAPLSEQFF. The CDR3 coding sequence is TGTGCCAGCAGCCTAGGACAGGCTCCGTTGTCTGAGCAGTTCTTC.

This clone was detected a few times. The rearrangement links TRBV5-4 to TRBJ2-1; D perhaps matches TRBD1 (6 bases). The V end was cut by 4 bases, the J end by 5 bases, with 10 bases between. Germline V lookup: CDR1 SGHNT, CDR2 YYREEE (reference sequence). The CDR3 has 13 amino acids. In nucleotides, the CDR3 is TGTGCCAGCAGCACCACAGGGAACAATGAGCAGTTCTTC. This codes for CASSTTGNNEQFF.

The rearrangement joins TRBV25-1 to TRBJ1-5, with D possibly TRBD1 on 5 matching bases. Trimming cost V 4 bases and J 2 bases, with 15 bases left between them. The CDR3 covers 16 residues. From germline, CDR1 is MGHDK and CDR2 SYGVNS. CDR3 sequence (DNA): TGTGCCAGCAGTGGCCCGGGGGTGGGTGGCAATCAGCCCCAGCATTTT. This translates into CASSGPGVGGNQPQHF.

This clone was counted a few times. J is TRBJ2-3 and V is TRBV6-5; 12 positions match TRBD2. CDR3 length: 15 amino acids. Germline loops: CDR1 MNHEY, CDR2 SVGAGI. V lost 6 bases and J lost 7; bases outside the gene matches: 8. Here the CDR3 DNA reads TGTGCCAGCAGCCTACTAGCGGGAGGCAGGAATACGCAGTATTTT. Its protein is CASSLLAGGRNTQYF.

This clone came up a few times. V usage is TRBV30 and J usage is TRBJ2-5; tentatively, D is TRBD2 (5 bases). Germline CDR1 GTSNPN, CDR2 SVGIG (reference sequence). Trimming took off 4 bases at V and 5 bases at J, with 8 bases between the two ends. The CDR3 loop spans 11 amino acids. The CDR3: CAWTSSETQYF. CDR3 nucleotides: TGTGCCTGGACTAGCTCGGAGACCCAGTACTTC.

This clone was observed a handful of times. V is TRBV28 and J is TRBJ2-5, with TRBD1 matching 8 bases. The CDR3 has 15 amino acids. J was trimmed by 1 base and V by 5 bases; bases with no gene match: 6. The germline gives CDR1 MDHEN, CDR2 SYDVKM. The CDR3 protein is CASSRTGPSQETQYF. As DNA, the CDR3 is TGTGCCAGCAGTAGGACAGGGCCTTCCCAAGAGACCCAGTACTTC.

The rearrangement links TRBV4-2 to TRBJ2-5, with 11 bases fitting TRBD1. Trimming cost V 3 bases and J 2 bases; bases outside gene matches: 11. This CDR3 is 18 amino acids long. Germline lookup yields CDR1 LGHNA and CDR2 YNFKEQ. In DNA, the CDR3 is TGTGCCAGCAGCCATTATTCCGGGACAGGGGGAGGACAAGAGACCCAGTACTTC. Amino acid sequence: CASSHYSGTGGGQETQYF.

This clone has a handful of counts. The chain has TRBV28 and TRBJ1-5; D not resolved. The CDR3 totals 15 residues. CDR1 is MDHEN, CDR2 SYDVKM, per germline. Deletions cut 7 bases from V and 1 base from J, with 14 bases between. As DNA, the CDR3 is TGTGCCAGCACCCCGGGTGGGTTAAGCAATCAGCCCCAGCATTTT. Translated: CASTPGGLSNQPQHF. Using reference TRBV28 and TRBJ1-5 for the parts outside the CDR3, the full variable domain is DVKVTQSSRYLVKRTGEKVFLECVQDMDHENMFWYRQDPGLGLRLIYFSYDVKMKEKGDIPEGYSVSREKKERFSLILESASTNQTSMYLCASTPGGLSNQPQHFGDGTRLSIL.

The sample holds a few counts of this clone. The chain joins TRBV18 to TRBJ1-2; D gene uncertain. Germline lookup yields CDR1 KGHSH and CDR2 LQKENI. V dropped 5 bases and J dropped 6 bases, with 13 bases sitting between them. The CDR3 has 13 residues. The CDR3 here is CASSLPGLDGYTF. In DNA form, the CDR3 reads TGTGCCAGCTCATTGCCGGGTTTGGATGGCTACACCTTC.

This clone was recorded a few times. The rearrangement joins TRBV28 to TRBJ2-2; 9 nucleotides line up with TRBD1. From germline, CDR1 is MDHEN and CDR2 SYDVKM. V lost 3 bases, J lost 6 bases, and 11 bases stayed unmatched. The CDR3 has 17 amino acids. The CDR3 DNA reads as TGTGCCAGCAGTTTTTATCGGACAGGGGAAAAGGCCGGGGAGCTGTTTTTT. It encodes CASSFYRTGEKAGELFF.

This sequence joins TRBV28 and TRBJ2-7; 7 bases agree with TRBD2. This CDR3 contains 14 residues. V was clipped by 2 bases and J by 0 bases; unmatched bases: 1. Per the germline V gene, CDR1 is MDHEN and CDR2 is SYDVKM. This CDR3 is CASSLRDYSYEQYF. The DNA of the CDR3 is TGTGCCAGCAGTTTACGGGACTACTCCTACGAGCAGTACTTC.

This clone was seen only a few times. The CDR3 spells CASSTLGQGIGELFF. The CDR3 region has the DNA TGTGCCAGCAGTACCCTTGGACAGGGAATCGGGGAGCTGTTTTTT. The chain is built from TRBV28 and TRBJ2-2; 8 nucleotides line up with TRBD1. The length of the CDR3 is 15 residues. Germline CDR1 is MDHEN and CDR2 is SYDVKM. V trimming: 5 bases; J trimming: 7 bases; junction bases outside the gene matches: 9.

This clone was detected a few times. This chain uses TRBV6-5 with TRBJ2-1, with D maybe TRBD1 (5 bases). Germline lookup yields CDR1 MNHEY and CDR2 SVGAGI. The length of the CDR3 is 15 residues. Deletions cut 0 bases from V and 6 bases from J, with 12 bases between. CDR3 sequence: CASSYSKGFRNEQFF. CDR3 nucleotides: TGTGCCAGCAGTTACTCGAAGGGGTTCCGCAATGAGCAGTTCTTC.

This clone was counted a few times. The chain uses TRBV30 and TRBJ2-3; TRBD2 matches at 9 bases. V lost 0 bases to trimming and J lost 0 bases; unmatched junction nucleotides: 13. The CDR3 runs 19 residues. Germline CDR1 and CDR2: GTSNPN and SVGIG (reference sequence). Here the CDR3 reads CAWSVFVSGRPTSTDTQYF. In DNA form, the CDR3 reads TGTGCCTGGAGTGTATTTGTTAGCGGGAGACCTACTAGCACAGATACGCAGTATTTT. Complete variable domain (other parts from reference TRBV30 and TRBJ2-3): SQTIHQWPATLVQPVGSPLSLECTVEGTSNPNLYWYRQAAGRGLQLLFYSVGIGQISSEVPQNLSASRPQDRQFILSSKKLLLSDSGFYLCAWSVFVSGRPTSTDTQYFGPGTRLTVL.